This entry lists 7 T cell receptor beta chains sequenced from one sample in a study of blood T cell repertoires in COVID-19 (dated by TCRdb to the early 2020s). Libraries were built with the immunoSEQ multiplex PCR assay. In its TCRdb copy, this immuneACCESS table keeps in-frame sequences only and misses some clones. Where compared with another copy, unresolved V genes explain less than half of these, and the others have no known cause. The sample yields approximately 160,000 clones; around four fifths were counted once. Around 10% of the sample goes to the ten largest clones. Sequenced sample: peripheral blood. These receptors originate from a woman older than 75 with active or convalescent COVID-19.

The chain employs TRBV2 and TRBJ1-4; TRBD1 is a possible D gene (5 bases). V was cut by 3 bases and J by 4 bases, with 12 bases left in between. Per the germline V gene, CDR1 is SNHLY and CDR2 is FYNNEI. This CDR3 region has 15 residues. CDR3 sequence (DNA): TGTGCCAGCAGTGAGGAGGGGATGGGTAATGAAAAACTGTTTTTT. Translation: CASSEEGMGNEKLFF.

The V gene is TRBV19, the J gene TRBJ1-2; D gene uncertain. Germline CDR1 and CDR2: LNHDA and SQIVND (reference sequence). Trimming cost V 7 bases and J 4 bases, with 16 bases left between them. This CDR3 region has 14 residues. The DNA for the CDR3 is TGTGCCAGTATGCAGAGCGTTGGATTCTATGGCTACACCTTC. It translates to CASMQSVGFYGYTF. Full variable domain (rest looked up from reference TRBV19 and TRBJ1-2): DGGITQSPKYLFRKEGQNVTLSCEQNLNHDAMYWYRQDPGQGLRLIYYSQIVNDFQKGDIAEGYSVSREKKESFPLTVTSAQKNPTAFYLCASMQSVGFYGYTFGSGTRLTVV.

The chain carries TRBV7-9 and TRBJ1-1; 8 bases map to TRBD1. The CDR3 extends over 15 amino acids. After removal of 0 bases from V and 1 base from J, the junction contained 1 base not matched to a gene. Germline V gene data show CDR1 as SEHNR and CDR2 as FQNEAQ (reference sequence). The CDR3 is CASSLAGQANTEAFF. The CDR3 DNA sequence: TGTGCCAGCAGCTTAGCGGGACAGGCGAACACTGAAGCTTTCTTT.

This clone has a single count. In DNA form, the CDR3 reads TGTGCCATCAGTGAGTCTGGAGGGAATCAGCCCCAGCATTTT. This translates into CAISESGGNQPQHF. The chain employs TRBV10-3 and TRBJ1-5; D unclear. V was pared by 0 bases and J by 4 bases, with 7 bases between. CDR3 length: 14 residues. Germline loops: CDR1 ENHRY, CDR2 SYGVKD.

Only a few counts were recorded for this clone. Written as DNA, the CDR3 is TGTGCCAGCAGCCTGAGGAATAGGGGGCTAAATGAAAAACTGTTTTTT. Translation gives CASSLRNRGLNEKLFF. This chain links TRBV5-4 with TRBJ1-4; 7 bases map to TRBD1. CDR1 and CDR2 (germline): SGHNT, YYREEE (reference sequence). The CDR3 loop spans 16 amino acids. V shed 4 bases and J 5 bases; nucleotides not matched to a gene: 11.

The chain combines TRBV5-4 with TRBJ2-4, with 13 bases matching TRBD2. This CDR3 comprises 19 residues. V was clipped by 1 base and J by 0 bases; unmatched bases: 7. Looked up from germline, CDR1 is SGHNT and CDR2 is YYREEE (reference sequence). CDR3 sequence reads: CASSLSRTSGGLAKNIQYF. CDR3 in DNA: TGTGCCAGCAGCTTGTCAAGGACTAGCGGGGGTCTAGCCAAAAACATTCAGTACTTC.

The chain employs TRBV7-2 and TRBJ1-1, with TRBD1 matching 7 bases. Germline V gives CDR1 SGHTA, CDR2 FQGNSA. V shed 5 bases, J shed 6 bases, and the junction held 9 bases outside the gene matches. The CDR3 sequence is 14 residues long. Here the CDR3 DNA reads TGTGCCAGCAGCCTTGACAGGGTGGCCGCTGAAGCTTTCTTT. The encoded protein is CASSLDRVAAEAFF.